In this sample, the clone carrying this TCR beta chain turned up many times. As yet, its antigen is unknown. Each CDR3 protein gets one entry after TCRdb re-called the 5' RACE reads with MiXCR. There are around 220,000 distinct CDR3 sequences in the sample; over 11% occur only once, and 7% to 9% lies in the top ten. The entry originates in a study of identical twins. Broader study findings: Clonotypes of the beta chain that were abundant in cord blood carried fewer insertions (memory repertoires showed none). Conclusions came from cross-sectional statistical analysis, not from following the same donors.

The receptor was derived from a woman between 18 and 29 years old in good health. The sample comprised memory (CD45RO+) T cells sorted from blood.

The CDR3 coding sequence is TGTGCCAGCAGTGACGCCGAAACAGTGTCTGGAAACACCATATATTTT. Translated: CASSDAETVSGNTIYF. The chain uses TRBV6-4 and TRBJ1-3; D is undetermined. CDR3 length: 16 residues. CDR1 and CDR2 from the germline V gene are MRHNA and SNTAGT. V was pared by 2 bases and J by 1 base, with 12 bases between.